This is a list of T cell receptor beta chains from one sample in a study of T cell changes during pregnancy in multiple sclerosis. Generated by immunoSEQ multiplex PCR, the TCRdb table keeps only in-frame clones and is missing some. The sample contains more than 95,000 clones, 90% to 95% of which appear only once. Sample: peripheral blood, taken after pregnancy. The receptors originated from a female donor with multiple sclerosis, enrolled in a pregnancy study. Each CDR3 is given with its conserved first and last residue.

TRBV6-4,TRBJ1-2,CASSAGQGNYGYTF
TRBV7-2,TRBJ2-2,CASSLFGIGGGELFF
TRBV27,TRBJ2-7,CASSWDSKYEQYF
TRBV11-2,TRBJ2-1,CASSLRREGRDNEQFF
TRBV7-9,TRBJ1-2,CASSPPRYGDSRGYGYTF
TRBV18,TRBJ2-7,CASSPLDSSYEQYF
TRBV7-9,TRBJ2-2,CASSLGQEGAGELFF
TRBV28,TRBJ2-6,CASSLYARSGGSGANVLTF
TRBV27,TRBJ2-7,CASSLTGYSYEQYF
TRBV5-1,TRBJ2-1,CASSLAGGTNEQFF
TRBV19,TRBJ1-2,CASSRKRQEMDGYTF
TRBV6-5,TRBJ2-7,CATRQRDSYEQYF